One sample yielded the 32 T cell receptor beta chains listed below, sequenced in a study of shared clonotypes between healthy human individuals. The method was immunoSEQ multiplex PCR; TCRdb's version includes in-frame clones alone and lacks a portion of them. Of about 2.2 million clones listed, just over 90% are singletons. The naive CD8 population came from CD45RO-negative cells selected for CCR7, without terminally differentiated effector memory CD45RA+ cells. Sequenced input: naive CD8+ T cells from PBMCs. The receptor set was obtained from a young man in good health. Some clones in this sample may be carry-over from other donors' samples.

The chain carries TRBV4-3 and TRBJ2-1; D is perhaps TRBD1 or TRBD2 (6 bases each). The germline CDR1 and CDR2 sequences are LGHNA and YSLEER. This CDR3 contains 19 residues. Trimming took 1 base from V and 7 from J, leaving 26 bases between them. The CDR3 region has the DNA TGCGCCAGCAGCCAAGGTCAGCACTTCGAGGGGGGTCTGGTGAATGAGCAGTTCTTC. It specifies CASSQGQHFEGGLVNEQFF.

The J gene is TRBJ2-1, the V gene TRBV30; 7 bases fit TRBD2. CDR3 length: 14 residues. Germline V gene lookup returns CDR1 GTSNPN and CDR2 SVGIG (reference sequence). The V gene end was trimmed by 7 bases and the J gene end by 5 bases; junction bases not matched to a gene: 11. The CDR3 sequence is CASQRDFLDNEQFF. The CDR3, as DNA: TGTGCCTCCCAGCGGGACTTTCTAGACAATGAGCAGTTCTTC.

The chain joins TRBV7-9 to TRBJ2-7; weak D call: TRBD1 (6 bases). Germline loops: CDR1 SEHNR, CDR2 FQNEAQ (reference sequence). There are 14 residues in the CDR3. Trimming removed 2 bases from V and 4 bases from J, with 12 bases in between. CDR3 DNA sequence: TGTGCCAGCAGCTTATCTGACAGGAAGTACGAGCAGTACTTC. Translated: CASSLSDRKYEQYF.

The CDR3: CASSPDPTYEQYF. The CDR3 region has the DNA TGTGCCAGCAGCCCGGACCCTACCTACGAGCAGTACTTC. The chain has TRBV7-3 and TRBJ2-7; no definite D call. The V gene's germline CDR1 is SGHTA and CDR2 FQGTGA. V was pared by 5 bases and J by 2 bases, with 10 bases between. The CDR3 length is 13 residues. Together with reference TRBV7-3 and TRBJ2-7, the CDR3 gives the full variable domain: GAGVSQTPSNKVTEKGKYVELRCDPISGHTALYWYRQSLGQGPEFLIYFQGTGAADDSGLPNDRFFAVRPEGSVSTLKIQRTERGDSAVYLCASSPDPTYEQYFGPGTRLTVT.

The chain recombines TRBV14 with TRBJ2-3; TRBD2 matches 9 bases. Germline V gives CDR1 SGHDN, CDR2 FVKESK. This CDR3 is 16 amino acids long. V was clipped by 1 base and J by 4 bases; unmatched bases: 6. The CDR3 protein is CASSQGSGRTADTQYF. The CDR3 region has the DNA TGTGCCAGCAGCCAAGGGAGCGGGAGGACCGCAGATACGCAGTATTTT.

The gene calls are TRBV4-3 and TRBJ2-7, with D possibly being TRBD1 (5 bases). CDR1 and CDR2 (germline): LGHNA, YSLEER. This CDR3 comprises 17 residues. The V gene lost 0 bases and the J gene lost 2 bases, with 17 bases spanning the gap. CDR3 sequence reads: CASSQDTAREPTYEQYF. Here the CDR3 DNA reads TGCGCCAGCAGCCAAGATACTGCCAGGGAACCCACCTACGAGCAGTACTTC.

CDR3 loop: CASSVGGGRPEKTNYGYTF. For the CDR3, the DNA is TGTGCCAGCAGCGTCGGTGGGGGTCGACCAGAAAAAACTAACTATGGCTACACCTTC. The chain joins TRBV9 to TRBJ1-2; perhaps TRBD1 as D (5 bases). Germline V gene lookup returns CDR1 SGDLS and CDR2 YYNGEE. The CDR3 sequence is 19 residues long. Trimming left V 2 bases short and J 0 bases short, with 23 bases between.

This clone was detected a few times. CDR3: CASSYNYEQYF. For the CDR3, the DNA is TGTGCCAGCAGTTACAACTACGAGCAGTACTTC. The J gene is TRBJ2-7, the V gene TRBV6-5; D is unresolved. This CDR3 contains 11 residues. V dropped 2 bases and J dropped 3 bases, with 2 bases sitting between them. Per germline, CDR1 MNHEY and CDR2 SVGAGI.

This chain uses TRBV11-2 with TRBJ1-1, with a weak D call TRBD1 (5 bases). The CDR3 covers 16 residues. Trimming stripped 2 bases from V and 6 bases from J, with 19 bases between. CDR1 and CDR2 from the germline V gene are SGHAT and FQNNGV. For the CDR3, the DNA is TGTGCCAGCAGCTTATATGAGGGGACGTTCGGCGCTGAAGCTTTCTTT. Its protein is CASSLYEGTFGAEAFF.

A note on this clone: At one of its ends the junction is not consistent with the germline gene, which may arise from a read error. CDR3 in DNA: TGTGCCAGTAGTATAGATCTGACTGGGGAGATGTTTTTT. Encoded protein: CASSIDLTGEMFF. The V call is TRBV19, the J call TRBJ2-2; D is possibly TRBD2 (5 bases). The CDR3 length is 13 residues. The germline V gene has CDR1 LNHDA and CDR2 SQIVND (reference sequence).

This sequence joins TRBV7-9 and TRBJ2-7; D is ambiguous. Germline V CDR1 and CDR2: SEHNR, FQNEAQ (reference sequence). The CDR3 is 14 amino acids. V lost 5 bases and J 3 bases, leaving 14 bases between the germline ends. CDR3 sequence reads: CASSGRKNGYEQYF. The CDR3 nucleotides read TGTGCCAGCAGCGGTCGGAAGAACGGCTACGAGCAGTACTTC.

The chain employs TRBV7-9 and TRBJ2-1; 13 bases fit TRBD2. V shed 4 bases, J shed 9 bases, and the junction held 15 bases outside the gene matches. Germline CDR1 is SEHNR and CDR2 is FQNEAQ (reference sequence). The CDR3 has 18 residues. The CDR3 sequence: CASSSGQPSGLAGAEQFF. Here the CDR3 DNA reads TGTGCCAGCAGCTCGGGACAGCCAAGCGGACTAGCGGGAGCTGAGCAGTTCTTC.

This chain uses TRBV30 with TRBJ2-3; TRBD1 matches at 10 bases. Trimming removed 0 bases from V and 5 bases from J; junction bases left unmatched: 5. In germline, CDR1 is GTSNPN, CDR2 SVGIG (reference sequence). The CDR3 covers 15 residues. In DNA form, the CDR3 reads TGTGCCTGGAGTGTACTGGGGACAGGGGAAGATACGCAGTATTTT. Its protein product is CAWSVLGTGEDTQYF.

The CDR3 DNA is TGTGCCAGCAGTCACCAAAGGGGACACGTTACGCAGTATTTT. This translates into CASSHQRGHVTQYF. This chain connects TRBV28 to TRBJ2-3, with D possibly being TRBD1 (6 bases). The CDR3 extends over 14 amino acids. From germline, CDR1 is MDHEN and CDR2 SYDVKM. V lost 5 bases to trimming and J lost 8 bases, with 17 bases between them.

This chain joins TRBV15 and TRBJ2-4, with D maybe TRBD2 (5 bases). The CDR3 runs 16 residues. Trimming left V 1 base short and J 3 bases short, with 13 bases between. CDR1 and CDR2 (germline): LNHNV, YYDKDF (reference sequence). The CDR3 here is CATSRAQEVLKNIQYF. CDR3 DNA sequence: TGTGCCACCAGCAGAGCCCAGGAGGTTCTCAAAAACATTCAGTACTTC.

The count of this clone is one. This chain links TRBV7-8 with TRBJ1-3, with unresolved D. The V and J ends lost 5 bases and 1 base respectively, with 15 bases between them. This CDR3 has 16 residues. The V gene's germline CDR1 is SGHVS and CDR2 FQNEAQ. This CDR3 is CASSPFGRISGNTIYF. The CDR3 DNA sequence: TGTGCCAGCAGCCCATTCGGACGGATATCTGGAAACACCATATATTTT.

The chain combines TRBV6-5 with TRBJ1-1; 7 bases agree with TRBD1. CDR3 size: 13 residues. The germline V gene encodes CDR1 MNHEY and CDR2 SVGAGI. The junction had 5 bases not matched to a gene; V was cut back by 6 bases and J by 4 bases. Written as DNA, the CDR3 is TGTGCCAGCAGAACAGGGGAATCCACTGAAGCTTTCTTT. Protein sequence: CASRTGESTEAFF.

The chain uses TRBV7-8 and TRBJ1-5; weak D call: TRBD1 (5 bases). This CDR3 has 15 residues. V lost 1 base and J lost 5, with 12 bases in between. The germline gives CDR1 SGHVS, CDR2 FQNEAQ. CDR3 region: CASSLGSGTHQPQHF. CDR3 coding DNA: TGTGCCAGCAGCTTAGGCTCGGGGACTCATCAGCCCCAGCATTTT.

This clone was counted once. Other DNA sequences of this sample code for an identical CDR3. The V call is TRBV7-9, the J call TRBJ1-2; D remains ambiguous. The V end was cut by 3 bases, the J end by 4 bases, with 9 bases between. The V gene's germline CDR1 is SEHNR and CDR2 FQNEAQ (reference sequence). The length of the CDR3 is 13 residues. The CDR3 DNA reads TGTGCCAGCAGCTTTGGAGGGAGCTATGGCTACACCTTC. It translates to CASSFGGSYGYTF.

The gene calls are TRBV4-2 and TRBJ1-1, with D perhaps matching TRBD1 (5 bases). The CDR3 extends over 14 amino acids. The V end lost 1 base, the J end lost 5 bases, and 11 bases lay between the germline ends. The germline V gene encodes CDR1 LGHNA and CDR2 YNFKEQ. The CDR3 DNA follows: TGTGCCAGCAGCCAAGGGGGCGGGGGGACTGAAGCTTTCTTT. Its protein is CASSQGGGGTEAFF.

This sequence joins TRBV7-8 and TRBJ2-1; 9 positions match TRBD2. With V trimmed by 1 base and J by 2 bases, 6 bases remained unmatched. The CDR3 consists of 17 residues. CDR1 and CDR2 from the germline V gene are SGHVS and FQNEAQ. CDR3 sequence (DNA): TGTGCCAGCAGCTTAGTGGTAGCGGGAGTCCCCTACAATGAGCAGTTCTTC. Translated: CASSLVVAGVPYNEQFF.

This rearrangement joins TRBV6-1 to TRBJ2-2; the match to TRBD1 covers 10 bases. J lost 6 bases, V lost 6 bases, and 4 bases had no gene match. Germline V CDR1 and CDR2: MNHNS, SASEGT. The CDR3 consists of 14 residues. CDR3 sequence reads: CASSDRGRPGELFF. DNA for the CDR3: TGTGCCAGCAGCGACAGGGGGCGACCCGGGGAGCTGTTTTTT.

The chain carries TRBV28 and TRBJ2-7, with D possibly being TRBD2 (6 bases). Germline values: CDR1 MDHEN, CDR2 SYDVKM. V lost 1 base and J lost 3, with 13 bases in between. The CDR3 totals 15 residues. This CDR3 is CASSLSRGANYEQYF. For the CDR3, the DNA is TGTGCCAGCAGTTTATCCCGCGGGGCCAACTACGAGCAGTACTTC.

V gene TRBV4-3 combines with J gene TRBJ2-2, with TRBD1 identical over 9 bases. CDR3 length: 15 amino acids. J lost 9 bases, V lost 6 bases, and 11 bases had no gene match. Germline lookup yields CDR1 LGHNA and CDR2 YSLEER. The CDR3 bases are TGCGCCAGCAGGCCCGGGACAGGGAGTTCAAGGGAGCTGTTTTTT. Translating it yields CASRPGTGSSRELFF.

V and J are TRBV29-1 and TRBJ2-3, with D perhaps assigned TRBD1 or TRBD2 (6 bases each). The CDR3 sequence is 14 residues long. V lost 1 base and J 4 bases, leaving 12 bases between the germline ends. Germline values: CDR1 SQVTM, CDR2 ANQGSEA. The CDR3 protein is CSVEVAGEADTQYF. DNA for the CDR3: TGCAGCGTTGAAGTGGCAGGGGAGGCAGATACGCAGTATTTT.

The chain is built from TRBV6-1 and TRBJ1-5; D perhaps matches TRBD1 (5 bases). CDR3 size: 13 residues. The V gene's germline CDR1 is MNHNS and CDR2 SASEGT. V was clipped by 2 bases and J by 11 bases, with 13 bases between them. The CDR3 here is CASSEWRGRAQHF. CDR3 nucleotides: TGTGCCAGCAGTGAATGGAGGGGAAGGGCCCAGCATTTT.

The V and J genes are TRBV27 and TRBJ2-7; D is undetermined. The CDR3 spans 16 residues. Between the trimmed V and J ends, which lost 3 bases and 3 bases, there was a span of 18 bases. CDR1 MNHEY and CDR2 SMNVEV come from the germline V gene (reference sequence). The CDR3 spells CASSFAVGDKHYEQYF. The CDR3 DNA reads as TGTGCCAGCAGTTTCGCGGTCGGAGACAAGCACTACGAGCAGTACTTC.

The chain employs TRBV30 and TRBJ2-2; D unresolved. V gave up 4 bases and J gave up 0 bases, with 6 bases separating them. The CDR3 loop spans 13 amino acids. CDR1 and CDR2 (germline): GTSNPN, SVGIG (reference sequence). The CDR3 DNA follows: TGTGCCTGGAACATTCCGAACACCGGGGAGCTGTTTTTT. Residues: CAWNIPNTGELFF.

Turning to this clone: This specimen includes other DNA sequences encoding the same CDR3. The V gene is TRBV9, the J gene TRBJ2-7, with 9 positions matching TRBD2. Germline V gives CDR1 SGDLS, CDR2 YYNGEE. With 0 bases clipped from V and 2 bases from J, the junction kept 3 bases outside the gene matches. The CDR3 extends over 15 amino acids. The CDR3 nucleotides are TGTGCCAGCAGCGTAGGCAGCGGGGGGACCTACGAGCAGTACTTC. Translating it yields CASSVGSGGTYEQYF. Using reference TRBV9 and TRBJ2-7 for the parts outside the CDR3, the full variable domain is DSGVTQTPKHLITATGQRVTLRCSPRSGDLSVYWYQQSLDQGLQFLIQYYNGEERAKGNILERFSAQQFPDLHSELNLSSLELGDSALYFCASSVGSGGTYEQYFGPGTRLTVT.

This clone was seen just once. The CDR3 nucleotides read TGTGCCAGCAGTTTTTCCCTCCTTAGTAGCGAGGGAAATGAGCAGTTCTTC. Its translation is CASSFSLLSSEGNEQFF. J is TRBJ2-1 and V is TRBV28, with D perhaps matching TRBD2 (5 bases). Germline V gene lookup returns CDR1 MDHEN and CDR2 SYDVKM. Trimming left V 3 bases short and J 7 bases short, with 22 bases between. The CDR3 spans 17 residues. Full variable domain (rest looked up from reference TRBV28 and TRBJ2-1): DVKVTQSSRYLVKRTGEKVFLECVQDMDHENMFWYRQDPGLGLRLIYFSYDVKMKEKGDIPEGYSVSREKKERFSLILESASTNQTSMYLCASSFSLLSSEGNEQFFGPGTRLTVL.

The chain's CDR3 is CAWGLAGGTEQFF. The CDR3 DNA reads TGTGCCTGGGGACTAGCGGGAGGGACTGAGCAGTTCTTC. V is TRBV30 and J is TRBJ2-1, with TRBD2 matching over 15 bases. This CDR3 is built from 13 residues. Trimming removed 5 bases from V and 9 bases from J; junction bases left unmatched: 2. Germline CDR1 and CDR2: GTSNPN and SVGIG (reference sequence).

The rearrangement links TRBV4-2 to TRBJ2-2, with D hard to call. From germline, CDR1 is LGHNA and CDR2 YNFKEQ. V dropped 0 bases and J dropped 6 bases, with 14 bases sitting between them. The CDR3 has 16 residues. CDR3 in amino acids: CASSQEGHGEAGELFF. The CDR3 nucleotides are TGTGCCAGCAGCCAAGAGGGTCACGGTGAGGCCGGGGAGCTGTTTTTT.